This paragraph reports one TCR beta chain. The data belong to a study of blood T cell repertoires in COVID-19. From germline, CDR1 is LGHNA and CDR2 YSLEER. Trimming took 0 bases from V and 8 from J, leaving 14 bases between them. The length of the CDR3 is 15 residues. The method was immunoSEQ multiplex PCR; TCRdb's version includes in-frame clones alone and lacks a portion of them. This table holds more than 300,000 clones, roughly 80% found once. The sequenced material came from PBMCs or T cells enriched from blood (not recorded which). The TCR comes from a woman aged 50 to 65 who had recovered from COVID-19. V is TRBV4-3 and J is TRBJ2-1, with a weak D call TRBD2 (7 bases). CDR3 loop: CASSQEGQRGYEQFF. The CDR3 nucleotides are TGCGCCAGCAGCCAAGAAGGACAGCGGGGCTATGAGCAGTTCTTC.